The subject of this entry is one TCR beta chain. The antigen remains undetermined. Method: immunoSEQ multiplex PCR; TCRdb's copy keeps in-frame clones and lacks some. The repertoire has fewer than 90,000 clones, 70% to 90% of them found once; the top ten carry about a tenth. The data were obtained in a study of T cell responses to AZD1222 COVID-19 vaccine. Findings and caveats of the study: The donor cohort was predominantly white British with a female majority, and clonal diversity may have been underestimated. Spike regions recognized by vaccine-associated CD4 TCRs spanned the protein, led by 160-218 and 743-854. A rise in Spike-specific TCR breadth and depth followed two AZD1222 doses.

Per the germline V gene, CDR1 is LNHDA and CDR2 is SQIVND (reference sequence). The V and J ends lost 2 bases and 14 bases respectively, with 19 bases between them. The CDR3 is 15 residues long. V and J are TRBV19 and TRBJ1-6, with D perhaps matching TRBD1 (5 bases). This material consisted of peripheral blood, taken on day 0 of AZD1222 vaccination. The clonotype comes from an adult in good health. The CDR3 DNA reads TGTGCCAGTAGTATATGGCGGGACTCCGATAGGGCCCTCCACTTT. Its translation is CASSIWRDSDRALHF.